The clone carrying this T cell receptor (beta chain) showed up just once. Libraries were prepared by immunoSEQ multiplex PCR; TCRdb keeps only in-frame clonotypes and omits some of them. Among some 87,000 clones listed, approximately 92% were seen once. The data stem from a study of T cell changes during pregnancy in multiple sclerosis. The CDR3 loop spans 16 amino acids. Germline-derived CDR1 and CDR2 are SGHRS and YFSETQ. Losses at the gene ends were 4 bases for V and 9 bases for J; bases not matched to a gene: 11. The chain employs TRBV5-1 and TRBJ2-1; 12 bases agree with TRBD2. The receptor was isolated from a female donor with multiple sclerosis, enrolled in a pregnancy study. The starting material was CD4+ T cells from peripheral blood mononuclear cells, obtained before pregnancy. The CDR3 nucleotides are TGCGCCAGCAGCCGGCAGACTAGCGGGGGCTCGGGTGAGCAGTTCTTC. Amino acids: CASSRQTSGGSGEQFF.